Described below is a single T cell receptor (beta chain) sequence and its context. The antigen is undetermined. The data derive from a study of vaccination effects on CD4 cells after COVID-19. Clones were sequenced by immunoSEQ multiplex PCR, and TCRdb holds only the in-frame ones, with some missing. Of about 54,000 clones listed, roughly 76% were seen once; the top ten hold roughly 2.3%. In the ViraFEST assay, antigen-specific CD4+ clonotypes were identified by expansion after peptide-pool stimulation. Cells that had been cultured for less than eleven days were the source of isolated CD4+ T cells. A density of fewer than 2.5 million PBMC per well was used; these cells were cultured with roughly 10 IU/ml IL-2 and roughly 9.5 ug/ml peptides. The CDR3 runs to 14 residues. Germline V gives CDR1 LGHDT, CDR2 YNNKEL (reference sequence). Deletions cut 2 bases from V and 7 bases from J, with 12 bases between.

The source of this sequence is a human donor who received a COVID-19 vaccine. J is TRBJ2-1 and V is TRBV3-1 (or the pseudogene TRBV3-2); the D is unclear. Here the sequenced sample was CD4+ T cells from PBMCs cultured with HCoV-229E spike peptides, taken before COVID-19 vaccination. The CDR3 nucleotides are TGTGCCAGCAGCCAACTTGCGACCAGGAATGAGCAGTTCTTC. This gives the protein CASSQLATRNEQFF.